The 27 T cell receptor beta chains below all came from one sample that was sequenced in a study of T cell repertoires in cytomegalovirus infection. The antigens for these receptors are not known. From the reads, TCRdb called clonotypes with MiXCR, one entry per CDR3 protein. Here the sample spans some 800,000 distinct CDR3 sequences, 25% to 35% being singletons. Material: cultured CD8+ T cells from PBMCs, obtained from culture after CMV antigen stimulation. The receptors stem from a human donor in good health (CMV status not recorded). Some clones in this sample may be carry-over from other donors' samples.

The count of this clonotype is one. The chain recombines TRBV7-2 with TRBJ2-1; D remains ambiguous. The V and J ends lost 1 base and 8 bases respectively, with 9 bases between them. The CDR3 loop spans 13 amino acids. The germline gives CDR1 SGHTA, CDR2 FQGNSA. The CDR3 is CASSLVPQDEQFF. The CDR3 coding sequence is TGTGCCAGCAGCTTAGTCCCTCAGGATGAGCAGTTCTTC. The full variable domain, in which reference TRBV7-2 and TRBJ2-1 provide the parts outside the CDR3, is GAGVSQSPSNKVTEKGKDVELRCDPISGHTALYWYRQSLGQGLEFLIYFQGNSAPDKSGLPSDRFSAERTGGSVSTLTIQRTQQEDSAVYLCASSLVPQDEQFFGPGTRLTVL.

The rearrangement links TRBV6-8 to TRBJ2-2; D perhaps matches TRBD2 (5 bases). CDR1 and CDR2 from the germline V gene are MNHGY and SAAAGT. V was cut by 4 bases and J by 3 bases, with 15 bases left in between. The CDR3 is 16 amino acids. CDR3 region: CASSFFPSRDTGELFF. CDR3 nucleotides: TGTGCCAGCAGTTTCTTTCCGTCGAGGGACACCGGGGAGCTGTTTTTT.

The CDR3 reads CASSILGGPNTGELFF. The CDR3 nucleotides are TGTGCCAGTAGTATTTTAGGGGGACCGAACACCGGGGAGCTGTTTTTT. The V call is TRBV19, the J call TRBJ2-2; weak D call: TRBD1 (6 bases). This CDR3 has 16 amino acids. Germline loops: CDR1 LNHDA, CDR2 SQIVND (reference sequence). V lost 3 bases and J lost 0, with 11 bases in between.

The chain has TRBV24-1 and TRBJ2-6, with D possibly being TRBD1 (6 bases). This CDR3 has 15 amino acids. The V end was cut by 4 bases, the J end by 4 bases, with 10 bases between. CDR1 KGHDR and CDR2 SFDVKD come from the germline V gene. CDR3 loop: CATSEQGKGANVLTF. The DNA of the CDR3 is TGTGCCACCAGTGAGCAGGGGAAAGGGGCCAACGTCCTGACTTTC.

This clonotype was observed a few times. The chain combines TRBV19 with TRBJ1-5, with D possibly being TRBD1 (5 bases). Trimming cost V 6 bases and J 0 bases, with 9 bases left between them. The CDR3 sequence is 14 residues long. Germline V gene data show CDR1 as LNHDA and CDR2 as SQIVND (reference sequence). Here the CDR3 reads CASSWGVSNQPQHF. CDR3 in DNA: TGTGCCAGTAGCTGGGGGGTTAGCAATCAGCCCCAGCATTTT.

This clonotype was counted at least ten times. V is TRBV12-3 or TRBV12-4 and J is TRBJ1-2; D gene ambiguous. V lost 2 bases, J lost 4 bases, and 26 bases lay in between. The CDR3 runs 19 residues. The CDR3 is CASSLRVRDGGLRRYGYTF. Here the CDR3 DNA reads TGTGCCAGCAGTTTAAGGGTTCGCGATGGTGGATTACGCCGCTATGGCTACACCTTC.

This clonotype has only a few counts. This chain connects TRBV5-5 to TRBJ1-5, with a weak D call TRBD1 (6 bases). V was cut by 7 bases and J by 1 base, with 15 bases left in between. Germline CDR1 and CDR2: SGHKS and YYEKEE (reference sequence). This CDR3 has 15 amino acids. CDR3 in amino acids: CASGAGVQSNQPQHF. The CDR3 coding sequence is TGTGCCAGCGGCGCAGGGGTACAAAGCAATCAGCCCCAGCATTTT. Together with reference TRBV5-5 and TRBJ1-5, the CDR3 gives the full variable domain: DAGVTQSPTHLIKTRGQQVTLRCSPISGHKSVSWYQQVLGQGPQFIFQYYEKEERGRGNFPDRFSARQFPNYSSELNVNALLLGDSALYLCASGAGVQSNQPQHFGDGTRLSIL.

This clonotype was counted only a few times. The chain links TRBV12-3 or TRBV12-4 to TRBJ2-5; D gene unclear. Trimming shortened V by 6 bases and J by 5 bases, and 13 bases separated the two germline ends. The CDR3 totals 13 residues. The CDR3 nucleotides read TGTGCCAGCAGGCCTACCTCCACGGAGACCCAGTACTTC. The encoded protein is CASRPTSTETQYF.

The CDR3 reads CASSPMGGDTDTQYF. As DNA, the CDR3 is TGTGCCAGCAGCCCGATGGGGGGCGACACAGATACGCAGTATTTT. The chain recombines TRBV7-9 with TRBJ2-3; D may be TRBD1 or TRBD2 (6 bases each). This CDR3 is 15 amino acids long. Between the trimmed V and J ends, which lost 5 bases and 2 bases, there was a span of 14 bases. The V gene's germline CDR1 is SEHNR and CDR2 FQNEAQ (reference sequence).

This chain links TRBV11-3 with TRBJ2-1; D is perhaps TRBD2 (5 bases). The CDR3 extends over 14 amino acids. Per germline, CDR1 SGHNT and CDR2 YENEEA. The V end was cut by 5 bases, the J end by 10 bases, with 18 bases between. The CDR3 bases are TGTGCCAGCAGCCCCCGCGAGACCGGAGGAGAGCAGTTCTTC. Its translation: CASSPRETGGEQFF.

This clonotype was observed once. V usage is TRBV27 and J usage is TRBJ2-2; the D is unclear. Germline CDR1 and CDR2: MNHEY and SMNVEV (reference sequence). Trimming shortened V by 4 bases and J by 11 bases, and 11 bases separated the two germline ends. This CDR3 has 12 amino acids. CDR3: CASSSAGFELFF. The CDR3 bases are TGTGCCAGCAGTTCCGCAGGATTCGAGCTGTTTTTT.

Details on this clonotype: A read error may be the cause here, since a much bigger clone is one base away. V gene TRBV5-6 combines with J gene TRBJ2-1, with TRBD1 identical over 9 bases. CDR3 length: 14 residues. Germline V gene lookup returns CDR1 SGHDT and CDR2 YYEEEE. J was trimmed by 8 bases and V by 4 bases; bases with no gene match: 7. The chain's CDR3 is CASSPGTGSHEQFF. As DNA, the CDR3 is TGTGCCAGCAGCCCCGGGACAGGGTCCCATGAGCAGTTCTTC.

This clonotype has more than one count but fewer than ten. The chain employs TRBV7-9 and TRBJ1-4, with 11 bases fitting TRBD1. V shed 2 bases, J shed 7 bases, and the junction held 9 bases outside the gene matches. Per the germline V gene, CDR1 is SEHNR and CDR2 is FQNEAQ (reference sequence). This CDR3 is built from 17 residues. CDR3 sequence reads: CASSLSGQGAISEKLFF. The CDR3 region has the DNA TGTGCCAGCAGCTTATCCGGACAGGGGGCGATTAGTGAAAAACTGTTTTTT.

This chain links TRBV11-3 with TRBJ2-5; 8 bases are a match to TRBD2. With 5 bases clipped from V and 7 bases from J, the junction kept 15 bases outside the gene matches. The germline V gene has CDR1 SGHNT and CDR2 YENEEA. The CDR3 sequence is 16 residues long. As DNA, the CDR3 is TGTGCCAGCAGCACTCCTCTAAGCGGGGGCTTGGGGACCCAGTACTTC. Protein product: CASSTPLSGGLGTQYF.

The chain uses TRBV14 and TRBJ1-6, with D possibly TRBD1 on 6 matching bases. V lost 0 bases to trimming and J lost 7 bases, with 10 bases between them. This CDR3 has 15 amino acids. Germline V gives CDR1 SGHDN, CDR2 FVKESK. The CDR3: CASSQDFQGNSPLHF. The CDR3 nucleotides are TGTGCCAGCAGCCAAGATTTCCAGGGGAATTCACCCCTCCACTTT.

This clonotype was seen a few times. This chain connects TRBV28 to TRBJ1-1, with D hard to call. CDR3 length: 12 residues. CDR1 is MDHEN and CDR2 is SYDVKM in the germline V gene. V lost 1 base, J lost 7 bases, and 7 bases lay in between. CDR3: CASSLYDGEAFF. In DNA, the CDR3 is TGTGCCAGCAGTTTATATGATGGTGAAGCTTTCTTT.

In this sample, this clonotype turned up once. This chain joins TRBV29-1 and TRBJ1-3; D possibly corresponds to TRBD1 (6 bases). V was shortened by 7 bases and J by 2 bases, with 12 bases between the two germline ends. Germline CDR1 is SQVTM and CDR2 is ANQGSEA. The CDR3 runs to 13 residues. CDR3 amino acids: CSGRTVTGNTIYF. DNA of the CDR3: TGCAGCGGCCGGACAGTAACTGGAAACACCATATATTTT.

This clonotype was found once. The rearrangement uses TRBV25-1 and TRBJ2-7; the D call may be TRBD1 or TRBD2 (5 bases each). The CDR3 is 11 amino acids. The V and J ends lost 6 bases and 9 bases respectively, with 12 bases between them. Germline CDR1 and CDR2: MGHDK and SYGVNS. In DNA, the CDR3 is TGTGCCAGCAGGAGGGGTGTGGGGCAGTACGTC. This translates into CASRRGVGQYV.

This rearrangement joins TRBV12-5 to TRBJ2-3, with 8 bases aligning to TRBD2. This CDR3 spans 17 amino acids. Germline CDR1 is LGHNT and CDR2 is FRNRAP. Trimming removed 1 base from V and 2 bases from J; junction bases left unmatched: 8. This chain's CDR3 is CASGLAPAGVVTDTQYF. The CDR3 bases are TGTGCTAGTGGTTTGGCACCAGCGGGGGTCGTCACAGATACGCAGTATTTT.

This sequence joins TRBV10-3 and TRBJ2-7; 7 bases fit TRBD1. This CDR3 is built from 13 residues. The V and J ends lost 9 bases and 5 bases, in that order; junction bases with no gene match: 10. From germline, CDR1 is ENHRY and CDR2 SYGVKD. The CDR3 reads CAISDRSANEQYF. CDR3 nucleotides: TGTGCCATTTCGGACAGGTCGGCGAACGAGCAGTACTTC.

The chain employs TRBV12-5 and TRBJ1-2; no definite D call. The CDR3 runs to 12 residues. Per the germline V gene, CDR1 is LGHNT and CDR2 is FRNRAP. V lost 4 bases, J lost 8 bases, and 11 bases lay in between. CDR3 coding DNA: TGTGCTAGTGGTTCCAAAGGAAGAGGCTACACCTTC. Translating it yields CASGSKGRGYTF.

This clonotype was observed a handful of times. V gene TRBV7-9 combines with J gene TRBJ1-4; D is uncertain. The CDR3 totals 16 residues. Germline CDR1 and CDR2: SEHNR and FQNEAQ (reference sequence). Trimming cost V 10 bases and J 3 bases, with 21 bases left between them. In DNA, the CDR3 is TGTGCCACCCAATCCCCGCACCCCGGGGCTAATGAAAAACTGTTTTTT. The encoded protein is CATQSPHPGANEKLFF.

This clonotype was seen a few times. The V and J genes are TRBV27 and TRBJ1-5, with D perhaps matching TRBD1 (5 bases). Trimming took off 5 bases at V and 3 bases at J, with 20 bases between the two ends. The length of the CDR3 is 17 residues. CDR1 is MNHEY, CDR2 SMNVEV, per germline (reference sequence). The CDR3 loop reads CASSLLPPAGPNQPQHF. CDR3 DNA: TGTGCCAGCAGTCTACTCCCTCCGGCAGGGCCCAATCAGCCCCAGCATTTT.

About this clonotype itself: At one end, the junction sequence differs from germline, possibly due to a read error. The chain has TRBV3-1 and TRBJ2-1; 11 bases are a match to TRBD2. This CDR3 region has 16 residues. Germline assignment: CDR1 LGHDT and CDR2 YNNKEL (reference sequence). CDR3 nucleotides: TGTGCCAGCAGCCAACTCTCTAGCGGGGGGTACAGTGAGCAGTTCTTC. Protein: CASSQLSSGGYSEQFF.

The gene calls are TRBV9 and TRBJ1-2; tentatively, D is TRBD1 (5 bases). CDR1 is SGDLS, CDR2 YYNGEE, per germline. Trimming pared 0 bases from V and 5 bases from J, leaving 11 bases between. The CDR3 runs 14 residues. CDR3 loop: CASSVGGREYGYTF. The CDR3 nucleotides read TGTGCCAGCAGCGTAGGGGGCAGGGAATATGGCTACACCTTC. Looking up the rest from reference TRBV9 and TRBJ1-2 gives the full variable domain: DSGVTQTPKHLITATGQRVTLRCSPRSGDLSVYWYQQSLDQGLQFLIQYYNGEERAKGNILERFSAQQFPDLHSELNLSSLELGDSALYFCASSVGGREYGYTFGSGTRLTVV.

The chain uses TRBV6-1 and TRBJ1-1; 8 bases match TRBD1. The ends lost 11 bases at V and 6 bases at J; junction bases unmatched: 14. The CDR3 loop spans 14 amino acids. Germline V gene lookup returns CDR1 MNHNS and CDR2 SASEGT. The CDR3 DNA reads as TGTGCCGCGTCGATCCAGGGGGCAATGGCTGAAGCTTTCTTT. This encodes CAASIQGAMAEAFF.

This clonotype came up a few times. This rearrangement joins TRBV28 to TRBJ2-3; tentatively, D is TRBD1 (5 bases). In germline, CDR1 is MDHEN, CDR2 SYDVKM. V was pared by 2 bases and J by 5 bases, with 8 bases between. CDR3 length: 13 residues. The CDR3 region has the DNA TGTGCCAGCAGTTTACAGGGTGGAGATACGCAGTATTTT. This translates into CASSLQGGDTQYF.